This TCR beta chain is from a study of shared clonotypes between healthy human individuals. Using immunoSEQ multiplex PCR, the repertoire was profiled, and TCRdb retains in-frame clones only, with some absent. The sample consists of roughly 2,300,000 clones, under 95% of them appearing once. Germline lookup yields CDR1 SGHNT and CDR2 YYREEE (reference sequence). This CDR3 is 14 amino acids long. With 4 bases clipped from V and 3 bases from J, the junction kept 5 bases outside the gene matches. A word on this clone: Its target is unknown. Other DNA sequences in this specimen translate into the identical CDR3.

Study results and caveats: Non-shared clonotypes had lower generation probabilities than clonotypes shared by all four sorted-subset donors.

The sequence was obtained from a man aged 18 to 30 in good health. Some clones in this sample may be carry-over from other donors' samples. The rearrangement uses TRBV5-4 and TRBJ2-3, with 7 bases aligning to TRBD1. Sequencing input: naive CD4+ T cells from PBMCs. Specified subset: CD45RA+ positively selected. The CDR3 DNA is TGTGCCAGCAGCCCGGACAGGTTAACAGATACGCAGTATTTT. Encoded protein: CASSPDRLTDTQYF. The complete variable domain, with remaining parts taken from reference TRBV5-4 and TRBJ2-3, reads ETGVTQSPTHLIKTRGQQVTLRCSSQSGHNTVSWYQQALGQGPQFIFQYYREEENGRGNFPPRFSGLQFPNYSSELNVNALELDDSALYLCASSPDRLTDTQYFGPGTRLTVL.